These T cell receptor beta chains were read from a single sample in a study of blood T cell repertoires in COVID-19. Here immunoSEQ multiplex PCR was the method, and the copy in TCRdb shows in-frame clones only, minus some. Of over 150,000 clones listed, about 86% were seen once; the top ten hold over 25%. The sequenced material came from peripheral blood. These receptors came from a woman aged 60-75 years with acute or convalescent COVID-19. The CDR3 runs from the conserved cysteine through the conserved F or W. A D gene is named only where the DNA matches it firmly. Some rows mark clone size as missing; the rest say once, few, many or name a class of expanded clone.

V	D	J	size	CDR3	DNA
TRBV7-2	TRBD1	TRBJ2-3	-	CASTFGTGELDTQYF	TGTGCCAGCACCTTTGGGACAGGGGAATTAGATACGCAGTATTTT
TRBV6-5	TRBD1	TRBJ1-6	-	CASSTGTGGSPLHF	TGTGCCAGCAGTACCGGGACAGGGGGCTCACCCCTCCACTTT
TRBV5-4	TRBD2	TRBJ2-2	-	CASRPKGGGATGELFF	TGTGCCAGCAGGCCGAAGGGCGGGGGGGCCACCGGGGAGCTGTTTTTT
TRBV11-2	TRBD2	TRBJ2-3	once	CASSSGLAGGRGTDTQYF	TGTGCCAGCAGCTCTGGACTAGCGGGGGGGCGGGGCACAGATACGCAGTATTTT
TRBV28	-	TRBJ1-2	-	CACQANYGYTF	TGTGCCTGCCAAGCGAACTATGGCTACACCTTC
TRBV27	-	TRBJ1-5	-	CASSLSSVGNQPQHF	TGTGCCAGCAGTTTATCGTCAGTGGGCAATCAGCCCCAGCATTTT
TRBV15	-	TRBJ1-1	-	CATSRVGRGPEAFF	TGTGCCACCAGCAGGGTGGGCCGAGGGCCTGAAGCTTTCTTT
TRBV6-5	TRBD1	TRBJ2-1	once	CASSYSDRGLNEQFF	TGTGCCAGCAGTTACTCGGACAGGGGGCTTAATGAGCAGTTCTTC
TRBV4-2	TRBD2	TRBJ2-1	-	CASSRSDSLAGAHNEQFF	TGTGCCAGCAGCCGGAGCGATAGTTTAGCGGGGGCCCACAATGAGCAGTTCTTC
TRBV7-2	-	TRBJ1-1	-	CASSRQQNTEAFF	TGTGCCAGCAGCAGACAGCAGAACACTGAAGCTTTCTTT
TRBV5-6	TRBD1	TRBJ1-6	-	CASSLFGTDHATPLHF	TGTGCCAGCAGCTTGTTTGGGACAGACCACGCTACACCCCTCCACTTT
TRBV10-3	-	TRBJ1-1	-	CAISRTANTEAFF	TGTGCCATCAGTCGGACAGCTAACACTGAAGCTTTCTTT
TRBV6-5	TRBD1	TRBJ2-5	-	CASSLQGVRQETQYF	TGTGCCAGCAGTCTACAGGGGGTTCGGCAGGAGACCCAGTACTTC
TRBV5-8	-	TRBJ2-4	few	CASRMEGAKNIQYF	TGTGCCAGCAGAATGGAGGGAGCCAAAAACATTCAGTACTTC
TRBV28	-	TRBJ1-2	-	CASSLEAGGNYGYTF	TGTGCCAGCAGTTTAGAGGCGGGTGGTAACTATGGCTACACCTTC
TRBV19	TRBD2	TRBJ2-1	-	CASSYKRTSGDNEQFF	TGTGCCAGTAGTTACAAACGGACTAGCGGGGACAATGAGCAGTTCTTC
TRBV25-1	TRBD1	TRBJ1-1	-	CASSEYEAGGGEAFF	TGTGCCAGCAGTGAATATGAGGCAGGGGGCGGTGAAGCTTTCTTT
TRBV27	TRBD1	TRBJ1-4	-	CASSLTGGYATNEKLFF	TGTGCCAGCAGTTTAACAGGGGGATATGCAACTAATGAAAAACTGTTTTTT
TRBV7-3	TRBD1	TRBJ1-1	-	CASSTQGGGTEAFF	TGTGCCAGCAGCACCCAGGGGGGAGGAACTGAAGCTTTCTTT
TRBV19	-	TRBJ2-3	-	CASSIDVDSGRDTQYF	TGTGCCAGTAGTATAGATGTGGATAGTGGGAGGGATACGCAGTATTTT
TRBV5-4	TRBD1	TRBJ1-2	-	CASGLPGQGYYGYTF	TGTGCCAGCGGACTACCGGGACAGGGTTACTATGGCTACACCTTC
TRBV5-1	-	TRBJ1-2	-	CASSSGGGYTF	TGCGCCAGCAGCTCCGGGGGGGGCTACACCTTC
TRBV5-5	-	TRBJ2-5	few	CASSSTGYSGETQYF	TGTGCCAGCAGCTCCACAGGCTACTCTGGGGAGACCCAGTACTTC
TRBV18	TRBD1	TRBJ1-3	once	CASSPVRTGAGNTIYF	TGTGCCAGCTCACCGGTCCGGACAGGGGCAGGAAACACCATATATTTT
TRBV28	-	TRBJ1-2	once	CASNQRGTREYGYTF	TGTGCCAGCAACCAACGGGGGACCCGGGAGTATGGCTACACCTTC
TRBV12-5	-	TRBJ2-3	-	CASAVRSTDTQYF	TGTGCTAGTGCCGTGCGGAGCACAGATACGCAGTATTTT
TRBV5-5	-	TRBJ1-4	-	CASSPGTSPTNEKLFF	TGTGCCAGCAGCCCCGGGACATCGCCAACTAATGAAAAACTGTTTTTT
TRBV2	-	TRBJ2-2	-	CASRVEGGRTGELFF	TGTGCCAGCAGGGTCGAGGGAGGAAGGACCGGGGAGCTGTTTTTT
TRBV15	-	TRBJ1-1	-	CATSSTRQGQMNTEAFF	TGTGCCACCAGCAGCACCCGGCAGGGTCAGATGAACACTGAAGCTTTCTTT
TRBV5-4	TRBD1	TRBJ2-3	few	CASSPTGGGTDTQYF	TGTGCCAGCAGCCCGACAGGGGGAGGGACAGATACGCAGTATTTT
TRBV6-5	TRBD1	TRBJ2-5	-	CASRKAGGRETQYF	TGTGCCAGCCGAAAAGCAGGGGGCCGGGAGACCCAGTACTTC